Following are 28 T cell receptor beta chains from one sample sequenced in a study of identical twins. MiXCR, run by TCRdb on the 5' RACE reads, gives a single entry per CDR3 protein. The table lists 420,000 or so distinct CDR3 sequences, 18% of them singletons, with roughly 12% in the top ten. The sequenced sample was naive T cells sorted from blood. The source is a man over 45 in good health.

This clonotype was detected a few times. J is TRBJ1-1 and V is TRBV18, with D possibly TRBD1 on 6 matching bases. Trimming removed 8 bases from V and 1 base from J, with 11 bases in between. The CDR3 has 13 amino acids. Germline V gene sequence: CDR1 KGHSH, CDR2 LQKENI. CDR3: CASAGQQNTEAFF. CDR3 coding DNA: TGTGCCAGCGCCGGACAGCAGAACACTGAAGCTTTCTTT.

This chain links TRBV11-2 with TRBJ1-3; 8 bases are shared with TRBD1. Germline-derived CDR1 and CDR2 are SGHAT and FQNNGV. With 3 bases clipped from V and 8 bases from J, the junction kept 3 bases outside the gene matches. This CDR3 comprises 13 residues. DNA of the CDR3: TGTGCCAGCAGCTTGGACAGGGAGCACACCATATATTTT. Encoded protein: CASSLDREHTIYF.

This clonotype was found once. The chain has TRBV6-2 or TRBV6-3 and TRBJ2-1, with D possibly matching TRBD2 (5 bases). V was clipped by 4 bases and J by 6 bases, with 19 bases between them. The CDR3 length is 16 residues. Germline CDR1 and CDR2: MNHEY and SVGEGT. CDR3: CASSSRGSLGRNEQFF. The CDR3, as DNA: TGTGCCAGCAGTTCCCGAGGGTCTTTAGGTCGCAATGAGCAGTTCTTC.

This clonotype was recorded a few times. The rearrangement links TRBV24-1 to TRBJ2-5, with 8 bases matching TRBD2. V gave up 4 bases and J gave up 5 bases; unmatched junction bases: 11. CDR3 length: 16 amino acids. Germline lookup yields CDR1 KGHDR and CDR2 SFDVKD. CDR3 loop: CATSESPGAGEETQYF. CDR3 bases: TGTGCCACCAGTGAGTCCCCTGGAGCGGGAGAGGAGACCCAGTACTTC.

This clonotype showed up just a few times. The CDR3 is CASSLEGRPLGYTF. CDR3 sequence (DNA): TGCGCCAGCAGCTTAGAGGGACGGCCTCTGGGCTACACCTTC. The chain combines TRBV5-1 with TRBJ1-2, with a possible D match to TRBD1 (5 bases). The length of the CDR3 is 14 residues. Germline assignment: CDR1 SGHRS and CDR2 YFSETQ. Trimming took 2 bases from V and 8 from J, leaving 16 bases between them.

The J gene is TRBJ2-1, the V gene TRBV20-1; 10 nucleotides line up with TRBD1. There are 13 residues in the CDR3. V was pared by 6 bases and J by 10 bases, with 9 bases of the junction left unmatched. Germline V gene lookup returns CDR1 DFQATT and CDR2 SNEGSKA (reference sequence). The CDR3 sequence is CSAPGTGVGEQFF. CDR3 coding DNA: TGCAGTGCACCCGGGACAGGGGTTGGGGAGCAGTTCTTC.

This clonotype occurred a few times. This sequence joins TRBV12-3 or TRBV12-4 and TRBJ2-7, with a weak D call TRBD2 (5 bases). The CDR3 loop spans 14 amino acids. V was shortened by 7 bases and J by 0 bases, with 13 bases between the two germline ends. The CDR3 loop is CASNLGGSSYEQYF. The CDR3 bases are TGTGCCAGCAACCTAGGAGGTTCCTCCTACGAGCAGTACTTC.

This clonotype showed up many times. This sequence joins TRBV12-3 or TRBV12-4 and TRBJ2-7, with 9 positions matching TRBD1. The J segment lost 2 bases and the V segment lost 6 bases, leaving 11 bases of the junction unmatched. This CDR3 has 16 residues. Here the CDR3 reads CASRGTGQGRPYEQYF. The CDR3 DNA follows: TGTGCCAGCAGGGGTACGGGACAGGGAAGGCCCTACGAGCAGTACTTC.

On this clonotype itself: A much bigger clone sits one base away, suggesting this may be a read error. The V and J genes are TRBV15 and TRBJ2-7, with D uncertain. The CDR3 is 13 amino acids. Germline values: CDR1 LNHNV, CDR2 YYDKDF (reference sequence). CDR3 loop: CATSRAPTYEQSF. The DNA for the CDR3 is TGTGCCACCAGCAGAGCCCCGACCTACGAGCAGTCCTTC.

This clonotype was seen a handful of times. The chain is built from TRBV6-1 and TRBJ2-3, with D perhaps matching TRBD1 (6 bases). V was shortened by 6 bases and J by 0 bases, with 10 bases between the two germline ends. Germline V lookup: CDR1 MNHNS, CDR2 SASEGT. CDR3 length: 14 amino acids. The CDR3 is CASRSTGSTDTQYF. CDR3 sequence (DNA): TGTGCCAGCAGGTCAACAGGGAGCACAGATACGCAGTATTTT.

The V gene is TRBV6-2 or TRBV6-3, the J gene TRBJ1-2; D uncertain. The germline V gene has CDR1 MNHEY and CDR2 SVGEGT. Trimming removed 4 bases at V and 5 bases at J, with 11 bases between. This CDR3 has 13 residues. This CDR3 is CASSLGYGYGYTF. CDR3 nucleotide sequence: TGTGCCAGCAGTTTAGGGTACGGGTATGGCTACACCTTC.

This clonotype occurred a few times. The DNA of the CDR3 is TGTGCCAGCAGCCGGCGGGGGGAGAACACTGAAGCTTTCTTT. Translating it yields CASSRRGENTEAFF. V and J are TRBV7-6 and TRBJ1-1, with D possibly matching TRBD1 (5 bases). Trimming removed 5 bases from V and 1 base from J, with 11 bases in between. The CDR3 loop spans 14 amino acids. CDR1 and CDR2 (germline): SGHVS, FNYEAQ.

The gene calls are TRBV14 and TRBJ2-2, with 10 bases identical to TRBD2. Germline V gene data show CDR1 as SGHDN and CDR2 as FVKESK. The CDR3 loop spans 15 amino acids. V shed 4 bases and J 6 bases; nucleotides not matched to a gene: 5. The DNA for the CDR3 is TGTGCCAGCAGCCTTAGCGGGAGGCGAGCCGGGGAGCTGTTTTTT. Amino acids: CASSLSGRRAGELFF.

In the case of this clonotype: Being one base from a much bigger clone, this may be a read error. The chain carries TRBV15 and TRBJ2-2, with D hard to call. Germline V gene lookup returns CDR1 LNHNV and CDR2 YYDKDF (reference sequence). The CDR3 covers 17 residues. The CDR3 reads CVTSRDHGSANTGELFF. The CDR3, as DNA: TGTGTCACCAGCAGAGATCACGGCAGCGCGAACACCGGGGAGCTGTTTTTT.

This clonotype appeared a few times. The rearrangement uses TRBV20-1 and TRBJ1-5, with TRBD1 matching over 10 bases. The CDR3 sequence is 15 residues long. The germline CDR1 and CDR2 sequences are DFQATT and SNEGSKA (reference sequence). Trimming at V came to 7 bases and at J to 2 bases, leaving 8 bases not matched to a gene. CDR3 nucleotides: TGCAGTGTCCAAGACAGGGGGCCTGGCAATCAGCCCCAGCATTTT. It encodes CSVQDRGPGNQPQHF.

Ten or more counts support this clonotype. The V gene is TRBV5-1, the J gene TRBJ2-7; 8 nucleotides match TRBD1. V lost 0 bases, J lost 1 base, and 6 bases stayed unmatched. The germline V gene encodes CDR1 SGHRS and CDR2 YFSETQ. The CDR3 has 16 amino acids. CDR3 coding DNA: TGCGCCAGCAGCTTGGTTTCGACAGGGGCGTCCTACGAGCAGTACTTC. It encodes CASSLVSTGASYEQYF.

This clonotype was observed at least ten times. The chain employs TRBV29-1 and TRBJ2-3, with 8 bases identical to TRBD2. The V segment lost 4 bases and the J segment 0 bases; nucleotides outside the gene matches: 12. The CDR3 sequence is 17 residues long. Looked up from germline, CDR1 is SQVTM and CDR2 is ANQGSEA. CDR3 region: CSVGSPETSASTDTQYF. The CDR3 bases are TGCAGCGTTGGATCCCCTGAGACTAGCGCGAGCACAGATACGCAGTATTTT.

CDR3 sequence: CSARRSSIRNQPQHF. As DNA, the CDR3 is TGCAGTGCTAGGAGATCGTCGATCCGCAATCAGCCCCAGCATTTT. The chain carries TRBV20-1 and TRBJ1-5; D unclear. The germline CDR1 and CDR2 sequences are DFQATT and SNEGSKA (reference sequence). V was pared by 3 bases and J by 2 bases, with 14 bases between. CDR3 length: 15 amino acids.

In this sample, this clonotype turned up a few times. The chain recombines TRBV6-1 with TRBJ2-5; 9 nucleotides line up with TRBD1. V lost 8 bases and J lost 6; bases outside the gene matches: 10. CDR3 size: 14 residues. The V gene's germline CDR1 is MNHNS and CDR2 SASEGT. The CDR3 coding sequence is TGTGCCAGCCGCCGGGGACAGGGAAGACAGACCCAGTACTTC. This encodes CASRRGQGRQTQYF.

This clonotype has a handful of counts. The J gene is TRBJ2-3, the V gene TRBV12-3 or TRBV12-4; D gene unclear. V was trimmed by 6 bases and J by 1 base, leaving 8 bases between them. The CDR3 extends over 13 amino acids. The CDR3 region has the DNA TGTGCCAGCAGCCAACTCCGCACAGATACGCAGTATTTT. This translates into CASSQLRTDTQYF.

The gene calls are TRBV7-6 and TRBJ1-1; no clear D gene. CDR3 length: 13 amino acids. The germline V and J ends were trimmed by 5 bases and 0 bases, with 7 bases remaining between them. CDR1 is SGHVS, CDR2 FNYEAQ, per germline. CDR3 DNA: TGTGCCAGCAGCCCAGAGGTGAACACTGAAGCTTTCTTT. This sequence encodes CASSPEVNTEAFF.

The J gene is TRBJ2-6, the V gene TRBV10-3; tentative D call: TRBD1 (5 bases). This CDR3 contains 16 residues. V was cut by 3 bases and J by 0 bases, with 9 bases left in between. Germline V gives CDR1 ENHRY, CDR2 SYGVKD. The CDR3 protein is CAISDRVGSGANVLTF. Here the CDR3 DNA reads TGTGCCATCAGTGACAGGGTGGGCTCTGGGGCCAACGTCCTGACTTTC.

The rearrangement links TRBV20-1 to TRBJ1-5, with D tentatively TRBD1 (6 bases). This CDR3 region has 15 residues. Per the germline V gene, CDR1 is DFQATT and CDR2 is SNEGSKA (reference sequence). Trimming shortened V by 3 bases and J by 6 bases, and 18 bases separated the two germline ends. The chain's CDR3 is CSASRGHGGIQPQHF. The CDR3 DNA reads TGCAGTGCTAGCCGGGGGCACGGAGGGATTCAGCCCCAGCATTTT.

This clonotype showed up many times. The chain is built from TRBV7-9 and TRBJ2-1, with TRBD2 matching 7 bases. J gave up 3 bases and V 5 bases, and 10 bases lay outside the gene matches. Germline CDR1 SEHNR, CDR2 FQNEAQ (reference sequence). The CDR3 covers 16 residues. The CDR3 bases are TGTGCCAGCAGCCCCTTGGGGCGGGAGAGCTACAATGAGCAGTTCTTC. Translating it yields CASSPLGRESYNEQFF.

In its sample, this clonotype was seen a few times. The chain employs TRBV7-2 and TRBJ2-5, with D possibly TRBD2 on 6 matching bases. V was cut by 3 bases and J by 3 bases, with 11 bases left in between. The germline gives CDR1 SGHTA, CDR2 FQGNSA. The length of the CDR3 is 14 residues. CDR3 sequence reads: CASSFGGVKETQYF. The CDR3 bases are TGTGCCAGCAGCTTCGGCGGGGTTAAAGAGACCCAGTACTTC.

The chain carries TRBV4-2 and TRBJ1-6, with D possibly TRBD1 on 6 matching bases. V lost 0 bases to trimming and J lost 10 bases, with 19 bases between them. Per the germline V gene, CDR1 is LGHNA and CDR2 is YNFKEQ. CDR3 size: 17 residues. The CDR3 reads CASSQEVQDSHASPLHF. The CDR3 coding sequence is TGTGCCAGCAGCCAAGAAGTTCAGGACAGCCATGCGTCACCCCTCCACTTT.

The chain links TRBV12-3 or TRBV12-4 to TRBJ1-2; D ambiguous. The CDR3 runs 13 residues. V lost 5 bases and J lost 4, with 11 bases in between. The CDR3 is CASSLPPGYGYTF. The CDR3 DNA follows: TGTGCCAGCAGTCTCCCCCCGGGCTATGGCTACACCTTC.

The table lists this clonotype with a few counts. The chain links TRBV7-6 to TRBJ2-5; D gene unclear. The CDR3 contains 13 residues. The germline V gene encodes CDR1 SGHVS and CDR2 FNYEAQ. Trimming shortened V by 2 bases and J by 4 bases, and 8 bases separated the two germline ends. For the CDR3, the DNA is TGTGCCAGCAGCTTACTAAGAACAGAGACCCAGTACTTC. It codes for CASSLLRTETQYF.